This T cell receptor beta chain was retrieved from a study of blood T cell repertoires in COVID-19. Study at large: Italy, Spain and the United States were the sources of the convalescent and acute COVID-19 samples. T cells, B-cell-depleted T cells, or PBMCs provided the cDNA or gDNA that served as material.

In the original processing: Counts of nucleated cells, estimated from reference gene primer amplification, were obtained. Sequencing was performed with immunoSEQ multiplex PCR; in TCRdb, only in-frame clones are kept and a portion is missing. Clonal size and the V and J genes are those of that table, whereas D and trimming came from the DNA. The profile shows tens of thousands of clones, roughly 90% of them singletons. The V gene's germline CDR1 is SQVTM and CDR2 ANQGSEA. J gave up 6 bases and V 7 bases, and 4 bases lay outside the gene matches. The CDR3 totals 11 residues. Sequencing was performed on peripheral blood. This sequence joins TRBV29-1 and TRBJ1-2; 8 bases fit TRBD1. The receptor was derived from a man in his fifties or sixties with active COVID-19. DNA for the CDR3: TGCAGCGCCACAGGGGGGAATGGCTACACCTTC. It specifies CSATGGNGYTF.